The next 32 T cell receptor beta chains were all read from a single sample in a study of shared clonotypes between healthy human individuals (TCRdb year 2020). Libraries were constructed by the immunoSEQ multiplex PCR assay. The source is immuneACCESS, and TCRdb retained only in-frame sequences with V and J called. Part of the clones is not carried over; for the studies checked, unresolved V genes explain less than half of this, and the remainder is unexplained. The sample table holds over a million clones, of which around 75% were seen once. The top ten hold roughly 1.5% of the sample. Sequences were obtained from memory CD4+ T cells sorted from blood. This sample's cell subset or site label indicates: CD45RA-negative fraction. These receptors came from a man in his late teens or twenties in good health.

This clone has only a few counts. The chain couples TRBV29-1 to TRBJ2-1; no clear D. Trimming left V 3 bases short and J 6 bases short, with 9 bases between. From germline, CDR1 is SQVTM and CDR2 ANQGSEA. This CDR3 has 12 amino acids. CDR3 coding DNA: TGCAGCGTTGACGGGTTCCCCAATGAGCAGTTCTTC. Translated: CSVDGFPNEQFF.

The rearrangement links TRBV7-2 to TRBJ2-2, with TRBD1 identical over 12 bases. Germline V gives CDR1 SGHTA, CDR2 FQGNSA. V was pared by 5 bases and J by 4 bases, with 5 bases of the junction left unmatched. The CDR3 sequence is 16 residues long. The CDR3 nucleotides read TGTGCCAGCAGCCCGGGACAGGGGGCCCCCACCGGGGAGCTGTTTTTT. Protein sequence: CASSPGQGAPTGELFF.

This clone appeared many times. CDR3 protein: CASGNSGGGYEQYF. The DNA for the CDR3 is TGTGCCAGCGGTAACAGCGGGGGTGGCTACGAGCAGTACTTC. The chain couples TRBV6-1 to TRBJ2-7; 8 positions agree with TRBD2. The V and J ends lost 8 bases and 3 bases, in that order; junction bases with no gene match: 9. The CDR3 spans 14 residues. In germline, CDR1 is MNHNS, CDR2 SASEGT.

The chain carries TRBV6-1 and TRBJ2-7, with 8 bases that match TRBD2. The CDR3 covers 13 residues. CDR1 MNHNS and CDR2 SASEGT come from the germline V gene. Trimming cost V 4 bases and J 3 bases; bases outside gene matches: 2. Here the CDR3 reads CASSGLAGYEQYF. The CDR3 DNA follows: TGTGCCAGCAGTGGGCTAGCGGGCTACGAGCAGTACTTC.

The chain joins TRBV6-5 to TRBJ1-2; tentatively, D is TRBD1 (5 bases). The germline V gene encodes CDR1 MNHEY and CDR2 SVGAGI. This CDR3 has 16 residues. V was trimmed by 4 bases and J by 0 bases, leaving 15 bases between them. The CDR3 DNA reads as TGTGCCAGCAGTTTGCGGGGCGGGAGCCCTAACTATGGCTACACCTTC. This gives the protein CASSLRGGSPNYGYTF.

The rearrangement joins TRBV7-9 to TRBJ2-7; D remains ambiguous. There are 15 residues in the CDR3. Trimming shortened V by 4 bases and J by 0 bases, and 13 bases separated the two germline ends. Germline values: CDR1 SEHNR, CDR2 FQNEAQ (reference sequence). The DNA for the CDR3 is TGTGCCAGCAGCTACGACGGCCTGAGCTCCTACGAGCAGTACTTC. Encoded protein: CASSYDGLSSYEQYF.

The V and J genes are TRBV4-1 and TRBJ2-7; TRBD2 matches at 8 bases. This CDR3 region has 18 residues. Trimming cost V 1 base and J 3 bases; bases outside gene matches: 14. The germline V gene encodes CDR1 MGHRA and CDR2 YSYEKL. CDR3 in DNA: TGCGCCAGCAGCCAAGGGGATCGATTTCGGGAGGGCCGCTACGAGCAGTACTTC. It specifies CASSQGDRFREGRYEQYF.

V usage is TRBV6-1 and J usage is TRBJ2-6; D perhaps matches TRBD1 (5 bases). The CDR3 contains 16 residues. Trimming stripped 3 bases from V and 4 bases from J, with 13 bases between. Germline CDR1 is MNHNS and CDR2 is SASEGT. This CDR3 reads CASSDAGFPGANVLTF. As DNA, the CDR3 is TGTGCCAGCAGTGATGCAGGGTTCCCCGGGGCCAACGTCCTGACTTTC.

J is TRBJ1-6 and V is TRBV5-1; D remains unclear. In germline, CDR1 is SGHRS, CDR2 YFSETQ. Trimming pared 0 bases from V and 10 bases from J, leaving 8 bases between. This CDR3 is 13 amino acids long. CDR3 nucleotides: TGCGCCAGCAGCTTGGGATTGACCTCACCCCTCCACTTT. It is translated as CASSLGLTSPLHF.

About this clone itself: The sample carries other DNA sequences with the same CDR3. CDR3 sequence: CASRRTGLQPQHF. CDR3 in DNA: TGTGCCAGCAGAAGGACAGGGCTACAGCCCCAGCATTTT. The V call is TRBV2, the J call TRBJ1-5; 8 nucleotides line up with TRBD1. V lost 6 bases, J lost 7 bases, and 5 bases stayed unmatched. Per the germline V gene, CDR1 is SNHLY and CDR2 is FYNNEI. The CDR3 totals 13 residues.

The chain links TRBV7-2 to TRBJ1-1, with unresolved D. Trimming removed 5 bases at V and 0 bases at J, with 7 bases between. This CDR3 has 13 amino acids. Germline CDR1 and CDR2: SGHTA and FQGNSA. The CDR3 sequence is CASSQLMNTEAFF. The CDR3, as DNA: TGTGCCAGCAGCCAATTAATGAACACTGAAGCTTTCTTT.

This rearrangement joins TRBV25-1 to TRBJ1-6; D is perhaps TRBD1 (6 bases). Looked up from germline, CDR1 is MGHDK and CDR2 is SYGVNS. V dropped 2 bases and J dropped 8 bases, with 16 bases sitting between them. This CDR3 has 16 residues. In nucleotides, the CDR3 is TGTGCCAGCAGTGAAGACGTAGGGGGGGGGCATTCACCCCTCCACTTT. Residues: CASSEDVGGGHSPLHF.

The sample holds a few counts of this clone. The genes are TRBV7-2 and TRBJ1-5, with a weak D call TRBD1 (6 bases). This CDR3 has 13 amino acids. CDR1 SGHTA and CDR2 FQGNSA come from the germline V gene. Trimming stripped 8 bases from V and 4 bases from J, with 12 bases between. The CDR3 loop reads CASGQYGNQPQHF. The DNA of the CDR3 is TGTGCCAGCGGACAGTACGGGAATCAGCCCCAGCATTTT.

The rearrangement joins TRBV5-6 to TRBJ2-5, with a possible D match to TRBD1 (5 bases). Germline V gene lookup returns CDR1 SGHDT and CDR2 YYEEEE. The CDR3 sequence is 15 residues long. V was shortened by 1 base and J by 5 bases, with 15 bases between the two germline ends. CDR3 nucleotide sequence: TGTGCCAGCAGCTTGACGAAGGGGCTGGGGGAGACCCAGTACTTC. Its protein product is CASSLTKGLGETQYF.

This clone occurred once. The chain is built from TRBV7-9 and TRBJ1-6, with D possibly TRBD1 on 5 matching bases. This CDR3 region has 15 residues. Germline assignment: CDR1 SEHNR and CDR2 FQNEAQ (reference sequence). Trimming cost V 8 bases and J 0 bases, with 11 bases left between them. The CDR3 DNA sequence: TGTGCCAGCGGGGGACTTTCCTCCTATAATTCACCCCTCCACTTT. Its protein product is CASGGLSSYNSPLHF.

The rearrangement uses TRBV6-4 and TRBJ1-1; TRBD1 is a possible D gene (5 bases). This CDR3 has 14 amino acids. Trimming cost V 4 bases and J 4 bases, with 13 bases left between them. Germline V gene lookup returns CDR1 MRHNA and CDR2 SNTAGT. CDR3 residues: CASSVRAGVTEAFF. DNA for the CDR3: TGTGCCAGCAGTGTCCGGGCGGGGGTCACTGAAGCTTTCTTT.

The CDR3 loop is CASSLIGQGGTEAFF. The CDR3 coding sequence is TGCGCCAGCAGCTTAATCGGGCAGGGGGGCACTGAAGCTTTCTTT. The rearrangement links TRBV5-1 to TRBJ1-1; 7 nucleotides align to TRBD1. This CDR3 is built from 15 residues. With 2 bases clipped from V and 4 bases from J, the junction kept 8 bases outside the gene matches. Germline CDR1 reads SGHRS; CDR2 reads YFSETQ. Full variable domain (missing parts from reference TRBV5-1 and TRBJ1-1): KAGVTQTPRYLIKTRGQQVTLSCSPISGHRSVSWYQQTPGQGLQFLFEYFSETQRNKGNFPGRFSGRQFSNSRSEMNVSTLELGDSALYLCASSLIGQGGTEAFFGQGTRLTVV.

This clone has at least ten counts. The chain uses TRBV4-3 and TRBJ1-1; no clear D. Trimming cost V 5 bases and J 5 bases, with 12 bases left between them. The V gene's germline CDR1 is LGHNA and CDR2 YSLEER. The CDR3 has 13 amino acids. CDR3 bases: TGCGCCAGCAGCATGAATAGGCGGACTGAAGCTTTCTTT. Its translation is CASSMNRRTEAFF.

The rearrangement uses TRBV10-2 and TRBJ2-3, with no clear D. Germline V gene sequence: CDR1 WSHSY, CDR2 SAAADI. Between the trimmed V and J ends, which lost 2 bases and 9 bases, there was a span of 15 bases. The CDR3 contains 14 residues. The CDR3 region is CASSELRLGLTQYF. The CDR3 DNA sequence: TGCGCCAGCAGTGAGCTGCGACTGGGTTTGACGCAGTATTTT.

This sequence joins TRBV28 and TRBJ1-5; TRBD1 is a possible D gene (6 bases). V dropped 6 bases and J dropped 0 bases, with 18 bases sitting between them. Germline values: CDR1 MDHEN, CDR2 SYDVKM. The length of the CDR3 is 17 residues. The CDR3 coding sequence is TGTGCCAGCAGATACAGGGTAAGAGGGATTAGCAATCAGCCCCAGCATTTT. It codes for CASRYRVRGISNQPQHF.

V usage is TRBV2 and J usage is TRBJ2-7, with 8 bases fitting TRBD1. The CDR3 is made up of 14 amino acids. The V gene end was trimmed by 6 bases and the J gene end by 6 bases; junction bases not matched to a gene: 10. Germline V gives CDR1 SNHLY, CDR2 FYNNEI. The CDR3: CASRTTGESFEQYF. DNA of the CDR3: TGTGCCAGCAGGACGACAGGGGAATCGTTCGAGCAGTACTTC.

The rearrangement joins TRBV30 to TRBJ2-7; D is undetermined. CDR3 length equals 13 residues. Between the trimmed V and J ends, which lost 0 bases and 7 bases, there was a span of 13 bases. The V gene's germline CDR1 is GTSNPN and CDR2 SVGIG (reference sequence). The CDR3 region is CAWSVPGSWEQYF. In DNA, the CDR3 is TGTGCCTGGAGTGTACCGGGCAGCTGGGAGCAGTACTTC.

In this sample, this clone turned up a few times. The chain is built from TRBV11-2 and TRBJ2-3; D gene uncertain. V lost 0 bases to trimming and J lost 7 bases, with 2 bases between them. This CDR3 spans 11 amino acids. Germline lookup yields CDR1 SGHAT and CDR2 FQNNGV. The CDR3 nucleotides read TGTGCCAGCAGCTTAGATCATACGCAGTATTTT. It yields the protein CASSLDHTQYF.

The chain employs TRBV6-1 and TRBJ2-7; 8 bases line up with TRBD2. This CDR3 spans 14 amino acids. After removal of 10 bases from V and 2 bases from J, the junction contained 10 bases not matched to a gene. Germline CDR1 reads MNHNS; CDR2 reads SASEGT. The chain's CDR3 is CAIIAGPVTYEQYF. CDR3 DNA sequence: TGTGCCATTATAGCGGGGCCGGTCACCTACGAGCAGTACTTC.

This rearrangement joins TRBV10-3 to TRBJ1-1; D is uncertain. Per the germline V gene, CDR1 is ENHRY and CDR2 is SYGVKD. This CDR3 has 14 residues. Trimming shortened V by 7 bases and J by 1 base, and 13 bases separated the two germline ends. The CDR3 DNA is TGTGCCATCACCCAACCAGGAACGAACACTGAAGCTTTCTTT. Protein: CAITQPGTNTEAFF.

The chain combines TRBV7-2 with TRBJ1-5; 8 bases map to TRBD1. Germline V gene lookup returns CDR1 SGHTA and CDR2 FQGNSA. The CDR3 is made up of 15 amino acids. The junction had 3 bases not matched to a gene; V was cut back by 5 bases and J by 0 bases. CDR3 in amino acids: CASSVTGVSNQPQHF. The CDR3 bases are TGTGCCAGCAGCGTGACAGGGGTTAGCAATCAGCCCCAGCATTTT.

The J gene is TRBJ1-4, the V gene TRBV10-3, with 7 bases lining up with TRBD1. This CDR3 spans 13 amino acids. The trim removed 6 bases at V and 8 bases at J, leaving 6 bases unmatched. Germline V gene sequence: CDR1 ENHRY, CDR2 SYGVKD. The CDR3 DNA sequence: TGTGCCATCAGGGAGGGGGCAGGGGAAAAACTGTTTTTT. This encodes CAIREGAGEKLFF.

The chain uses TRBV10-1 and TRBJ2-7, with D perhaps matching TRBD2 (6 bases). The V end lost 3 bases, the J end lost 3 bases, and 15 bases lay between the germline ends. The CDR3 has 15 residues. The germline gives CDR1 WNHNN, CDR2 SYGVQD (reference sequence). The CDR3 loop is CASSDPSATRYEQYF. Written as DNA, the CDR3 is TGCGCCAGCAGTGACCCTAGCGCCACTCGCTACGAGCAGTACTTC.

The gene calls are TRBV6-1 and TRBJ2-5; D may be TRBD1 or TRBD2 (5 bases each). The germline V gene encodes CDR1 MNHNS and CDR2 SASEGT. The CDR3 has 13 residues. Trimming stripped 6 bases from V and 4 bases from J, with 12 bases between. CDR3 sequence: CASRRGWGETQYF. Written as DNA, the CDR3 is TGTGCCAGCAGGAGGGGTTGGGGAGAGACCCAGTACTTC.

The rearrangement uses TRBV7-9 and TRBJ1-1, with 8 positions matching TRBD1. This CDR3 is built from 15 residues. Germline V lookup: CDR1 SEHNR, CDR2 FQNEAQ (reference sequence). V was pared by 4 bases and J by 4 bases, with 8 bases of the junction left unmatched. CDR3 residues: CASSSLSGGGTEAFF. The CDR3 bases are TGTGCCAGCAGCTCCCTTTCAGGGGGCGGCACTGAAGCTTTCTTT. Full variable domain (rest looked up from reference TRBV7-9 and TRBJ1-1): DTGVSQNPRHKITKRGQNVTFRCDPISEHNRLYWYRQTLGQGPEFLTYFQNEAQLEKSRLLSDRFSAERPKGSFSTLEIQRTEQGDSAMYLCASSSLSGGGTEAFFGQGTRLTVV.

The V call is TRBV18, the J call TRBJ1-5, with D perhaps matching TRBD1 (5 bases). This CDR3 has 15 residues. Germline V gives CDR1 KGHSH, CDR2 LQKENI. Trimming cost V 3 bases and J 1 base, with 10 bases left between them. The CDR3 DNA reads TGTGCCAGCTCACCTGCAGGGAGGAGCAATCAGCCCCAGCATTTT. This gives the protein CASSPAGRSNQPQHF.

The chain recombines TRBV5-4 with TRBJ1-2; D remains ambiguous. Trimming cost V 0 bases and J 2 bases, with 8 bases left between them. Germline V lookup: CDR1 SGHNT, CDR2 YYREEE (reference sequence). The CDR3 runs to 14 residues. The CDR3, as DNA: TGTGCCAGCAGCTTGGAACAGTTAAACTATGGCTACACCTTC. As protein: CASSLEQLNYGYTF.